This T cell receptor beta chain was sequenced in a study of control samples from healthy donors and cancer patients. Sequencing was performed with immunoSEQ multiplex PCR; in TCRdb, only in-frame clones are kept and a portion is missing. The sample has around 90,000 clones, about 89% seen once. The specimen was blood. The sequence was collected from a man in his thirties or forties in good health.

DNA for the CDR3: TGTGCCAGCAGTGAATACGGACCTGGGGCCAACGTCCTGACTTTC. It yields the protein CASSEYGPGANVLTF. V usage is TRBV25-1 and J usage is TRBJ2-6, with D unclear. The V gene lost 0 bases and the J gene lost 2 bases, with 5 bases spanning the gap. In germline, CDR1 is MGHDK, CDR2 SYGVNS. The CDR3 consists of 15 residues.